This TCR beta chain originates from a study of T cell responses to AZD1222 COVID-19 vaccine. Notes on the study in general: Repertoire sampling was restricted to post-peak T cell response timepoints. Close to half of all spike-specific TCRs reportedly target regions of the variants that are unmutated.

About this clone: The target antigen is unknown.

The CDR3 is 16 amino acids. Losses at the gene ends were 6 bases for V and 3 bases for J; bases not matched to a gene: 11. The germline gives CDR1 SEHNR, CDR2 FQNEAQ (reference sequence). Sequenced by immunoSEQ multiplex PCR; TCRdb stores in-frame clones only, minus some. The repertoire includes some 96,000 clones, over 90% of them detected once, and 1.5% to 2% sits in the top ten. The sequence came from an adult in good health. Sequenced material: peripheral blood, taken on day 0 of AZD1222 vaccination. The rearrangement joins TRBV7-9 to TRBJ2-7, with 10 bases lining up with TRBD1. Written as DNA, the CDR3 is TGTGCCAGCAGTAGTCACCGGGACAGGGGCTTCTACGAGCAGTACTTC. This sequence encodes CASSSHRDRGFYEQYF.